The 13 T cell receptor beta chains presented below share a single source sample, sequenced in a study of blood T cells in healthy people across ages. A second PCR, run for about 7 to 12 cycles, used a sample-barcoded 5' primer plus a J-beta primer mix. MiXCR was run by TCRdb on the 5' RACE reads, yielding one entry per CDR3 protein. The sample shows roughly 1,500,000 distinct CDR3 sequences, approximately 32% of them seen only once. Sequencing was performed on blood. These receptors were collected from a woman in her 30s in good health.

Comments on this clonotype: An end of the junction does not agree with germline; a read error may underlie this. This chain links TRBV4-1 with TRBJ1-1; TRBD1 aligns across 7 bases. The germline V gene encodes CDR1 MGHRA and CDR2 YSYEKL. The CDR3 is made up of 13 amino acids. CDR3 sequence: CASCQGQAAEAFF. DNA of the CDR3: TGCGCCAGCTGCCAAGGACAGGCGGCCGAAGCTTTCTTT.

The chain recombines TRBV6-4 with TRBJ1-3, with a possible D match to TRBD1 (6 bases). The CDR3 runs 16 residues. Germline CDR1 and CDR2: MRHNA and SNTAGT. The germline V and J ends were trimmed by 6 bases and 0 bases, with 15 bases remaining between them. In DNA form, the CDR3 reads TGTGCCAGCAGCCCCCAGACAGGCTACTCTGGAAACACCATATATTTT. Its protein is CASSPQTGYSGNTIYF.

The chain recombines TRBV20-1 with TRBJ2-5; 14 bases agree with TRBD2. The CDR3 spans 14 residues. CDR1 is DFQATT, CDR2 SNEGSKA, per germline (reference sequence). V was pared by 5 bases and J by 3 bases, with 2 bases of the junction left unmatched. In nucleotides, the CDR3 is TGCAGTGCTTGGGGACTAGCGGGGGAAGAGACCCAGTACTTC. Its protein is CSAWGLAGEETQYF.

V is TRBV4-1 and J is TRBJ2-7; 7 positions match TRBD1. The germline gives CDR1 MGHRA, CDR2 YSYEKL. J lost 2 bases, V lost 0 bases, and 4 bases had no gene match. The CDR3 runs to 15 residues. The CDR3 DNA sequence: TGCGCCAGCAGCCAAGAGGGACAGATGGCCTACGAGCAGTACTTC. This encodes CASSQEGQMAYEQYF.

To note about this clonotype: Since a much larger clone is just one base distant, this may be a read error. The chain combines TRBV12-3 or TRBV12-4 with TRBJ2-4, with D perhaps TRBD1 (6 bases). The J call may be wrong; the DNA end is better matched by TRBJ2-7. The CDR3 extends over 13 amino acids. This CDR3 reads CVSSPGVTYEQYF. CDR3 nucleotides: TGTGTCAGCAGTCCAGGGGTTACCTACGAGCAGTACTTC.

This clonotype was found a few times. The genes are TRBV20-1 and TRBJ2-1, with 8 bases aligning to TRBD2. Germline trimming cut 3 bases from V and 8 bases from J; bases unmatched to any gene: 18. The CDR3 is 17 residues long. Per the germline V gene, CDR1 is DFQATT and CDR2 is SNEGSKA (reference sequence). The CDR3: CSASRPPRAGGPHEQFF. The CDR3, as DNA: TGCAGTGCTAGTAGGCCCCCGAGGGCGGGAGGCCCCCATGAGCAGTTCTTC.

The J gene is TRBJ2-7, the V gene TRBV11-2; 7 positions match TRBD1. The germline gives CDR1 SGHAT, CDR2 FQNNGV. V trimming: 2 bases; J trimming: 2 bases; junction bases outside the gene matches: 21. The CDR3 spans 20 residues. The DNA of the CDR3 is TGTGCCAGCAGCTTACGCCCGCTACCTTCCCCGGACAGGCCAACCTACGAGCAGTACTTC. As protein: CASSLRPLPSPDRPTYEQYF.

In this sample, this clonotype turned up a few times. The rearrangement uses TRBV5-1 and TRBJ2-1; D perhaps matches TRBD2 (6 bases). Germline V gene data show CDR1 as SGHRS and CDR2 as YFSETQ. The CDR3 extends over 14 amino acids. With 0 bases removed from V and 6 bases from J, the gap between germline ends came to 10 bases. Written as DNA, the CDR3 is TGCGCCAGCAGCTTGGAGCGGGTGATCAATGAGCAGTTCTTC. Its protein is CASSLERVINEQFF.

The CDR3 is CASSQTRVWFPTRETQYF. CDR3 nucleotide sequence: TGTGCCAGCAGCCAGACCAGGGTTTGGTTCCCGACTCGAGAGACCCAGTACTTC. The chain employs TRBV14 and TRBJ2-5; possible D gene TRBD1, 5 bases. Trimming took off 3 bases at V and 4 bases at J, with 24 bases between the two ends. Germline CDR1 is SGHDN and CDR2 is FVKESK. The CDR3 length is 18 residues.

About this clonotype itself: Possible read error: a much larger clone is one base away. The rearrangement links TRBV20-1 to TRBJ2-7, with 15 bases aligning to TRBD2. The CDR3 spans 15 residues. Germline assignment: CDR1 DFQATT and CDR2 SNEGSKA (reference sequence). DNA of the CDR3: TGCAGTGCTAGAGGGACTAGCGGGAGGGCCAGCGAGCGGTACTTC. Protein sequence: CSARGTSGRASERYF.

The CDR3 is CSVETGASGNTIYF. DNA for the CDR3: TGCAGCGTTGAAACAGGGGCGTCTGGAAACACCATATATTTT. V and J are TRBV29-1 and TRBJ1-3; TRBD1 matches 7 bases. The germline gives CDR1 SQVTM, CDR2 ANQGSEA. Trimming at V came to 2 bases and at J to 1 base, leaving 2 bases not matched to a gene. The length of the CDR3 is 14 residues.

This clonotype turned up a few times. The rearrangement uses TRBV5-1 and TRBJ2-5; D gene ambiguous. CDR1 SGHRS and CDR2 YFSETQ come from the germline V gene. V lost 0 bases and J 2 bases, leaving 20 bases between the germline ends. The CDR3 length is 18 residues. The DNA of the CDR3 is TGCGCCAGCAGCTTGGAGGCCCTCTTGGGCAGAGCTCAAGAGACCCAGTACTTC. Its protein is CASSLEALLGRAQETQYF.

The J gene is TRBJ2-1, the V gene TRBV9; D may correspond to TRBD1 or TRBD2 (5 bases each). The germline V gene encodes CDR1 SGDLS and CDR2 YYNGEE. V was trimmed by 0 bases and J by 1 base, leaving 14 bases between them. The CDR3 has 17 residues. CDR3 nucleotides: TGTGCCAGCAGCGTAGGTATGGGGGTTGGGTCCTACAATGAGCAGTTCTTC. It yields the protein CASSVGMGVGSYNEQFF.